One TCR beta chain is described in this entry. This entry is derived from a study of tumor-infiltrating lymphocytes in primary liver carcinoma. Study summary: There were roughly 3.5 to 8 million productive TCRbeta reads per sample, a yield similar across tissue types.

The germline V gene has CDR1 MGHRA and CDR2 YSYEKL. The CDR3 is made up of 13 amino acids. V was shortened by 3 bases and J by 13 bases, with 19 bases between the two germline ends. Without any cell sorting, about 20-31 mg of bulk tissue yielded co-extracted RNA and DNA. Resecting the tumor surgically was how the patients' primary liver carcinoma was treated. Tumor regions sampled: superior, inferior, left, right poles, and centre. With a constant-region primer, TCR beta cDNA was made from 400 to 550 ng of total RNA. For TCR beta, libraries were produced by three nested multiplex PCR rounds using slightly modified ARM-PCR. It was with TRBV1-TRBV30 forward primers and a C-beta reverse primer that the first two PCR rounds were run, at roughly 10 cycles each. Using its own MiXCR run on the multiplex PCR reads, TCRdb lists one record per CDR3 protein. The table has tens of thousands of distinct CDR3 sequences, 65% to 80% seen once.

The origin of this receptor is a man aged 35-49 years with primary liver carcinoma and hepatitis B virus infection. The sequencing input was liver tumor tissue from sampling region 1. Documented subset: tumor region T1, superior pole. V and J are TRBV4-1 and TRBJ2-7, with D perhaps TRBD1 (5 bases). As DNA, the CDR3 is TGCGCCAGCAGCCAGGCATGGGGCGACGAGTACTACTTC. Translating it yields CASSQAWGDEYYF.